These 24 T cell receptor beta chains were sequenced from one sample in a study of blood T cell repertoires in COVID-19. Sequenced by immunoSEQ multiplex PCR; TCRdb stores in-frame clones only, minus some. The table lists more than 150,000 clones, less than 90% of them singletons. Sequencing was carried out using PBMCs or T cells enriched from blood (not recorded which). The source of these receptors is a woman between 45 and 60 years old who had recovered from COVID-19.

This chain joins TRBV29-1 and TRBJ1-1; 12 positions match TRBD1. Germline lookup yields CDR1 SQVTM and CDR2 ANQGSEA. V gave up 7 bases and J gave up 5 bases; unmatched junction bases: 8. The CDR3 totals 14 residues. CDR3 coding DNA: TGCAGCGGCCGGGACAGGGGGCAGGGTACTGAAGCTTTCTTT. Protein product: CSGRDRGQGTEAFF. Full variable domain (rest looked up from reference TRBV29-1 and TRBJ1-1): SAVISQKPSRDICQRGTSLTIQCQVDSQVTMMFWYRQQPGQSLTLIATANQGSEATYESGFVIDKFPISRPNLTFSTLTVSNMSPEDSSIYLCSGRDRGQGTEAFFGQGTRLTVV.

The V call is TRBV3-1 (or the pseudogene TRBV3-2), the J call TRBJ1-1, with a possible D match to TRBD1 (6 bases). CDR1 is LGHDT, CDR2 YNNKEL, per germline (reference sequence). The germline V and J ends were trimmed by 4 bases and 1 base, with 10 bases remaining between them. The CDR3 sequence is 14 residues long. CDR3 DNA: TGTGCCAGCAGCCTCCGAGGGGGGAACACTGAAGCTTTCTTT. This translates into CASSLRGGNTEAFF.

CDR3 DNA sequence: TGTGCCAGCAGTGAAGAAGGCCGGCGGGGACTCACCGGGGAGCTGTTTTTT. Translated, it gives CASSEEGRRGLTGELFF. The chain employs TRBV2 and TRBJ2-2; D might be TRBD2 (6 bases). The ends were cut back, 1 base at V and 4 bases at J, with 16 bases in the middle. Germline lookup yields CDR1 SNHLY and CDR2 FYNNEI. This CDR3 region has 17 residues.

The chain carries TRBV5-4 and TRBJ2-1; TRBD1 agrees at 8 bases. The CDR3 runs 15 residues. Looked up from germline, CDR1 is SGHNT and CDR2 is YYREEE (reference sequence). Trimming removed 2 bases from V and 7 bases from J; junction bases left unmatched: 8. The chain's CDR3 is CASSFTAGGRNEQFF. DNA for the CDR3: TGTGCCAGCAGCTTTACGGCAGGGGGCAGAAATGAGCAGTTCTTC.

This chain links TRBV4-2 with TRBJ2-2; weak D call: TRBD1 (6 bases). The germline V gene encodes CDR1 LGHNA and CDR2 YNFKEQ. This CDR3 is built from 15 residues. The V gene lost 6 bases and the J gene lost 4 bases, with 15 bases spanning the gap. The CDR3 nucleotides are TGTGCCAGCAGTCCTACAGGGACGCCCACCGGGGAGCTGTTTTTT. Translating gives CASSPTGTPTGELFF.

The chain couples TRBV19 to TRBJ1-4; maybe TRBD1 (5 bases). Per the germline V gene, CDR1 is LNHDA and CDR2 is SQIVND (reference sequence). V shed 0 bases and J shed 5 bases, with 16 bases lying between them. The CDR3 extends over 17 amino acids. The CDR3 here is CASSIDQSRTLNEKLFF. Here the CDR3 DNA reads TGTGCCAGTAGTATAGATCAATCTAGGACACTGAATGAAAAACTGTTTTTT.

In DNA, the CDR3 is TGTGCCAGCAGTCAGCTCAACGACAGGGGGGACACTGAAGCTTTCTTT. Protein sequence: CASSQLNDRGDTEAFF. The rearrangement links TRBV27 to TRBJ1-1, with 9 bases identical to TRBD1. Germline loops: CDR1 MNHEY, CDR2 SMNVEV (reference sequence). V dropped 5 bases and J dropped 3; count of bases not matched to a gene: 10. The length of the CDR3 is 16 residues.

The chain combines TRBV29-1 with TRBJ1-6; D possibly corresponds to TRBD1 (6 bases). Trimming left V 6 bases short and J 9 bases short, with 15 bases between. Germline CDR1 reads SQVTM; CDR2 reads ANQGSEA. This CDR3 spans 13 amino acids. In DNA form, the CDR3 reads TGCAGCGTCGCGACAGGAGCCGGTTCACCCCTCCACTTT. Translation gives CSVATGAGSPLHF.

The chain links TRBV7-2 to TRBJ1-2; no firm D call. CDR1 is SGHTA, CDR2 FQGNSA, per germline. V was shortened by 2 bases and J by 4 bases, with 14 bases between the two germline ends. The CDR3 length is 15 residues. The DNA of the CDR3 is TGTGCCAGCAGCTTAAATCGGGCAGCGGGCTATGGCTACACCTTC. It specifies CASSLNRAAGYGYTF.

This clone came up once. The V gene is TRBV11-2, the J gene TRBJ2-4, with TRBD1 as a possible D gene (6 bases). V lost 4 bases, J lost 9 bases, and 16 bases lay in between. Germline assignment: CDR1 SGHAT and CDR2 FQNNGV. The CDR3 consists of 14 residues. CDR3 nucleotide sequence: TGTGCCAGCAGCTCAGTGGGGGCAGGAAGCATTCAGTACTTC. It is translated as CASSSVGAGSIQYF.

The chain links TRBV3-1 (or the pseudogene TRBV3-2) to TRBJ2-2; 9 nucleotides line up with TRBD1. The CDR3 runs 13 residues. Trimming took 4 bases from V and 6 from J; bases not matched to a gene: 0. Per germline, CDR1 LGHDT and CDR2 YNNKEL (reference sequence). The CDR3 DNA follows: TGTGCCAGCAGCCGGACAGGGGCCGGGGAGCTGTTTTTT. It translates to CASSRTGAGELFF.

The V call is TRBV19, the J call TRBJ2-6; a weak D match, TRBD1 (5 bases). From germline, CDR1 is LNHDA and CDR2 SQIVND (reference sequence). The CDR3 covers 15 residues. Deletions cut 1 base from V and 2 bases from J, with 6 bases between. This CDR3 is CASSIGRAGANVLTF. In DNA, the CDR3 is TGTGCCAGTAGTATAGGCAGGGCTGGGGCCAACGTCCTGACTTTC.

The V call is TRBV12-3 or TRBV12-4, the J call TRBJ1-3; tentatively, D is TRBD1 (5 bases). CDR3 length: 13 residues. V lost 5 bases to trimming and J lost 7 bases, with 12 bases between them. The CDR3 sequence is CASSVPGGNTIYF. CDR3 DNA sequence: TGTGCCAGCAGTGTTCCCGGGGGGAACACCATATATTTT.

J is TRBJ2-7 and V is TRBV7-2, with D possibly matching TRBD1 (5 bases). The V end was cut by 1 base, the J end by 3 bases, with 19 bases between. Looked up from germline, CDR1 is SGHTA and CDR2 is FQGNSA. The CDR3 covers 17 residues. In DNA, the CDR3 is TGTGCCAGCAGCTTAGGATCTGGGGTGGACATAATCTACGAGCAGTACTTC. Its protein product is CASSLGSGVDIIYEQYF.

V and J are TRBV19 and TRBJ1-2; no clear D gene. This CDR3 has 15 residues. Germline V gives CDR1 LNHDA, CDR2 SQIVND (reference sequence). V dropped 2 bases and J dropped 5 bases, with 15 bases sitting between them. This CDR3 reads CASSIRRSGLYGYTF. The DNA of the CDR3 is TGTGCCAGTAGTATAAGGAGGAGTGGTTTATATGGCTACACCTTC.

J is TRBJ2-2 and V is TRBV27, with D tentatively TRBD1 (6 bases). The CDR3 consists of 17 residues. Germline V gene data show CDR1 as MNHEY and CDR2 as SMNVEV (reference sequence). V shed 4 bases and J shed 2 bases, with 17 bases lying between them. Written as DNA, the CDR3 is TGTGCCAGCAGTTACCACAGGGTCTCCCTCAACACCGGGGAGCTGTTTTTT. Amino acid sequence: CASSYHRVSLNTGELFF.

The chain carries TRBV6-5 and TRBJ2-5; the match to TRBD2 covers 13 bases. V lost 2 bases and J lost 6; bases outside the gene matches: 3. Germline CDR1 and CDR2: MNHEY and SVGAGI. The CDR3 contains 15 residues. The DNA for the CDR3 is TGTGCCAGCAGTTACACTAGCGGGGGGGCCAAGACCCAGTACTTC. This encodes CASSYTSGGAKTQYF.

This clone showed up many times. CDR3: CASSSWGDEQFF. The CDR3 DNA sequence: TGTGCCAGCAGTTCCTGGGGGGATGAGCAGTTCTTC. J is TRBJ2-1 and V is TRBV5-5; D is perhaps TRBD2 (6 bases). V dropped 5 bases and J dropped 8 bases, with 11 bases sitting between them. The V gene's germline CDR1 is SGHKS and CDR2 YYEKEE (reference sequence). CDR3 length: 12 amino acids.

The rearrangement links TRBV4-3 to TRBJ1-2, with D unclear. Trimming cost V 1 base and J 8 bases, with 11 bases left between them. The CDR3 covers 13 residues. In germline, CDR1 is LGHNA, CDR2 YSLEER. The CDR3 DNA reads TGCGCCAGCAGCCAAGTTCCCGCAGGAGGCTACACCTTC. This sequence encodes CASSQVPAGGYTF.

V is TRBV18 and J is TRBJ2-5; TRBD1 aligns across 10 bases. Losses at the gene ends were 6 bases for V and 0 bases for J; bases not matched to a gene: 10. This CDR3 comprises 17 residues. Germline loops: CDR1 KGHSH, CDR2 LQKENI. Written as DNA, the CDR3 is TGTGCCAGCTCCCCCCGGACAGGGGGTTCGTACCAAGAGACCCAGTACTTC. Amino acids: CASSPRTGGSYQETQYF. The full variable domain, completed using reference TRBV18 and TRBJ2-5, is NAGVMQNPRHLVRRRGQEARLRCSPMKGHSHVYWYRQLPEEGLKFMVYLQKENIIDESGMPKERFSAEFPKEGPSILRIQQVVRGDSAAYFCASSPRTGGSYQETQYFGPGTRLLVL.

The gene calls are TRBV7-2 and TRBJ2-7; D possibly corresponds to TRBD1 (5 bases). This CDR3 has 13 amino acids. V lost 5 bases and J lost 6, with 14 bases in between. Germline V gives CDR1 SGHTA, CDR2 FQGNSA. In DNA form, the CDR3 reads TGTGCCAGCAGCCGAAAGGATACAGGCGAGCAGTACTTC. It is translated as CASSRKDTGEQYF. The full variable domain, with the rest looked up from reference TRBV7-2 and TRBJ2-7, is GAGVSQSPSNKVTEKGKDVELRCDPISGHTALYWYRQSLGQGLEFLIYFQGNSAPDKSGLPSDRFSAERTGGSVSTLTIQRTQQEDSAVYLCASSRKDTGEQYFGPGTRLTVT.

J is TRBJ1-1 and V is TRBV19, with TRBD1 matching 7 bases. V gave up 7 bases and J gave up 2 bases; unmatched junction bases: 4. Germline CDR1 and CDR2: LNHDA and SQIVND (reference sequence). This CDR3 has 13 residues. The CDR3 DNA reads as TGTGCCAGTACCCTAGGGGGCAACACTGAAGCTTTCTTT. Translated, it gives CASTLGGNTEAFF.

The V call is TRBV27, the J call TRBJ2-4; weak D call: TRBD2 (5 bases). V was trimmed by 5 bases and J by 3 bases, leaving 14 bases between them. The CDR3 runs to 15 residues. CDR1 and CDR2 (germline): MNHEY, SMNVEV (reference sequence). For the CDR3, the DNA is TGTGCCAGCAGTCCCCATCCCGGGGACAAAAACATTCAGTACTTC. Protein: CASSPHPGDKNIQYF.

The rearrangement links TRBV7-2 to TRBJ2-7; no firm D call. There are 14 residues in the CDR3. CDR1 and CDR2 (germline): SGHTA, FQGNSA. Trimming took off 5 bases at V and 6 bases at J, with 17 bases between the two ends. CDR3 residues: CASSPPLRVAEQYF. The DNA of the CDR3 is TGTGCCAGCAGCCCGCCCCTTCGGGTTGCCGAGCAGTACTTC.